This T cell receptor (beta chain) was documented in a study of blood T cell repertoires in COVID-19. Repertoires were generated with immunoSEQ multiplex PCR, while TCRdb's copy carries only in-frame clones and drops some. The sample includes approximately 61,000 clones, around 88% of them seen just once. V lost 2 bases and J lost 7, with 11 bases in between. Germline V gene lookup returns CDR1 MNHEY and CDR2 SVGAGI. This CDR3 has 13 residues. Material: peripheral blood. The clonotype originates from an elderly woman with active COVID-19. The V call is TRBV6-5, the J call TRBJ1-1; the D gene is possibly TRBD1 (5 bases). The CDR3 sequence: CASSYTVQGEAFF. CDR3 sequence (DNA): TGTGCCAGCAGTTACACGGTCCAGGGTGAAGCTTTCTTT.